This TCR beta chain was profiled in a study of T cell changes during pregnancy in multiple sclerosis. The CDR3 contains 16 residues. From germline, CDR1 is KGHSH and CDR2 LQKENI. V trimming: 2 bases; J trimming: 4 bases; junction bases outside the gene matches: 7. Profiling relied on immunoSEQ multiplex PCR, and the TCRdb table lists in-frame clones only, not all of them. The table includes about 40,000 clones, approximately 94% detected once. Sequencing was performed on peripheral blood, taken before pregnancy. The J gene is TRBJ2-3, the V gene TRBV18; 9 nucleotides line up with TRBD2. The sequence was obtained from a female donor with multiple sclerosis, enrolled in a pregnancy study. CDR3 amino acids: CASSPNGGRAADTQYF. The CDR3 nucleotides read TGTGCCAGCTCACCAAATGGCGGGAGGGCCGCAGATACGCAGTATTTT.